Listed below are T cell receptor beta chains from one sample, sequenced in a study of blood T cell repertoires in COVID-19. The repertoire was sequenced with immunoSEQ multiplex PCR; TCRdb's copy has only in-frame clones and lacks some. Of around 260,000 clones listed, around 87% are singletons. What was sequenced was peripheral blood. These receptors all come from a woman in her sixties or seventies with COVID-19, enrolled during active disease. Each CDR3 is given with its conserved first and last residue.

j_gene | v_gene | CDR3aa
TRBJ1-1 | TRBV6-5 | CASSYKGTGGEAFF
TRBJ1-2 | TRBV7-8 | CASDRDSSNYGYTF
TRBJ2-7 | TRBV27 | CASSFSWGQGGKEQYF
TRBJ2-5 | TRBV5-1 | CASSLGVVQETQYF
TRBJ2-1 | TRBV7-2 | CASSAVIAGGPEFF
TRBJ2-7 | TRBV15 | CATSIGVSYEQYF
TRBJ1-3 | TRBV18 | CASSQSPAGSGNTIYF
TRBJ2-4 | TRBV25-1 | CASSAPPTGGLAKNIQYF
TRBJ2-3 | TRBV29-1 | CSISTGTSGSTDTQYF
TRBJ2-1 | TRBV7-3 | CASSLIGGPGAANEQFF
TRBJ2-1 | TRBV27 | CASRRTGGYNEQFF
TRBJ2-3 | TRBV9 | CASSESGRATDTQYF
TRBJ1-1 | TRBV6-2/TRBV6-3 | CASRPGQGLNTEAFF
TRBJ2-3 | TRBV10-3 | CAISGGKAGDFTDTQYF
TRBJ2-7 | TRBV4-2 | CASSQAQGLAEYEQYF
TRBJ2-1 | TRBV3-1/TRBV3-2 | CASSHQMGGEQFF
TRBJ2-7 | TRBV18 | CASSPTRTSGSTNEQYF
TRBJ2-3 | TRBV19 | CASSIRPAGASHTDTQYF
TRBJ1-1 | TRBV5-1 | CASSLGGTDNTEAFF
TRBJ2-7 | TRBV19 | CASIGEDEQYF
TRBJ1-1 | TRBV18 | CASSQKQGANTEAFF
TRBJ2-3 | TRBV28 | CASSLRPSELTDTQYF
TRBJ2-7 | TRBV5-1 | CASSLVGGVSYEQYF
TRBJ1-1 | TRBV12-3/TRBV12-4 | CASTSTVLAEAFF
TRBJ1-5 | TRBV28 | CASSFGDRSNQPQHF
TRBJ2-4 | TRBV5-4 | CASSNSSGRTKNIQYF
TRBJ1-5 | TRBV9 | CASSVDGYSNQPQHF
TRBJ1-3 | TRBV3-1/TRBV3-2 | CASSQGGGAGNTIYF
TRBJ1-1 | TRBV19 | CASSIQATTNVVF